This TCR beta chain was observed in a study of cytomegalovirus exposure and HLA in healthy donors. Across the whole study: From donors who were HLA-typed, an early data release held approximately 80 million unique TCRs. Study conclusions and caveats: Previous analysis showed most TCR beta V segments were productive about 87% or about 30% of the time.

Those who donated were healthy bone marrow donors. The trim removed 6 bases at V and 9 bases at J, leaving 9 bases unmatched. CDR1 is SGHTA and CDR2 is FQGNSA in the germline V gene. The CDR3 extends over 15 amino acids. PCR involved 60 Vbeta and 13 Jbeta primers. Original methodology: About 10 million of 80 million to 85 million unique TCR beta chains were shared, per a later count. Measured with immunoSEQ multiplex PCR; TCRdb has only the in-frame clones, and not every one. V and J calls and clone size follow that table, whereas D and trimming were derived from the DNA. Of some 110,000 clones in the sample, just over 75% were seen once. About this clone itself: Its antigen is still unknown.

The TCR comes from a man between 35 and 55 years old in good health and CMV-seropositive. V and J are TRBV7-2 and TRBJ1-4, with 11 bases lining up with TRBD1. Sequenced: PBMCs. The CDR3 here is CASSFTGQGVKKLFF. For the CDR3, the DNA is TGTGCCAGCAGTTTCACGGGACAGGGGGTAAAAAAACTGTTTTTT.